Sequencing of this T cell receptor beta chain was carried out in a study of T-cell memory formation after mild COVID-19. Study-level findings and limits: Contracting CD4+ clones sat mainly in CM and EM; CD8+ in EMRA.

Barcoded TCR alpha and TCR beta cDNA libraries with UMIs came from 5'RACE using constant-segment primers. TCRdb ran MiXCR on the 5' RACE reads and lists one entry per CDR3 protein. The table has tens of thousands of distinct CDR3 sequences, around 6.6% seen once; the top ten hold approximately 0.74%. At least ten counts were recorded for this clonotype. The antigen is unknown. The sequencing sample was made of PBMCs or a T cell subset sorted from them (not recorded which). The receptor comes from an adult who had mild COVID-19 (a few samples of this study predate the infection). Cell type and time point are not known.

The CDR3 bases are TGTGCCAGTCGGACAGGGAGAGTTGGGGCCAACGTCCTGACTTTC. It is translated as CASRTGRVGANVLTF. J is TRBJ2-6 and V is TRBV7-8; 8 bases line up with TRBD1. Germline-derived CDR1 and CDR2 are SGHVS and FQNEAQ. CDR3 length equals 15 residues. The trim removed 9 bases at V and 3 bases at J, leaving 7 bases unmatched.